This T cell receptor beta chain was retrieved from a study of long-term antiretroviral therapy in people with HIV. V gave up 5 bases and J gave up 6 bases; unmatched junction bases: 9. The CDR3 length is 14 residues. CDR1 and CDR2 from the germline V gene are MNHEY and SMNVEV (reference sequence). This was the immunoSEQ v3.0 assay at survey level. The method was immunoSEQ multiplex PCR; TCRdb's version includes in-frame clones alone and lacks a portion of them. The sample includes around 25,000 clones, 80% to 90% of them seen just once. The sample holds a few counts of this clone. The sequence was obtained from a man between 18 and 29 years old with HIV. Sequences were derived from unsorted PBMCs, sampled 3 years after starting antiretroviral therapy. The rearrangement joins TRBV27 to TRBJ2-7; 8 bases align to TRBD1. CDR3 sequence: CASSTRTGNGEQYF. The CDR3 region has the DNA TGTGCCAGCAGTACCCGGACAGGGAATGGCGAGCAGTACTTC.